The TCR beta chain described here comes from a study of blood T cells in healthy people across ages. The study's findings and limits: Donor CMV status, an unknown factor, possibly confounded changes in expanded clonotypes. Without sorted subsets, naive and antigen-experienced compartments could not be conclusively compared.

V was shortened by 0 bases and J by 4 bases, with 14 bases between the two germline ends. Germline assignment: CDR1 DFQATT and CDR2 SNEGSKA (reference sequence). The CDR3 extends over 15 amino acids. Note on this clonotype: Antigen: not known.

Next came a second PCR, run for about 6 to 11 cycles, which used a sample-barcoded 5' primer along with a J-beta primer mix. TCRdb re-analysed the 5' RACE reads in MiXCR, keeping a single row per CDR3 protein. The sample records about 800,000 distinct CDR3 sequences, roughly 60% being singletons. This sequence was found in a man aged 30 to 39 in good health. The rearrangement uses TRBV20-1 and TRBJ2-3; D may be TRBD2 (6 bases). Input material: blood. CDR3 bases: TGCAGTGCTAGAGACCGCCGGACGGGAGCAGATACGCAGTATTTT. It yields the protein CSARDRRTGADTQYF.